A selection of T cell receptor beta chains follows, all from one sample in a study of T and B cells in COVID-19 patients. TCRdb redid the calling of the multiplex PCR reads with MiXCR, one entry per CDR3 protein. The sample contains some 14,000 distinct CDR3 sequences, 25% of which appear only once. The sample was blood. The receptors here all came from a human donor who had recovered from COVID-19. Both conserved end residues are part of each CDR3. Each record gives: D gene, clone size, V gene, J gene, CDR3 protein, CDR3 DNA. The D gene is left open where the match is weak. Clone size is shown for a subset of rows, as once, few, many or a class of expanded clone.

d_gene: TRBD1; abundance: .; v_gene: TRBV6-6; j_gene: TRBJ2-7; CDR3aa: CASLLYGDRGDEQYF; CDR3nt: TGTGCCAGCCTCCTTTATGGGGACAGGGGCGACGAGCAGTACTTC
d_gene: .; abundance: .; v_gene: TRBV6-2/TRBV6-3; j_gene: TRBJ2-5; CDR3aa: CASSYDRPPPGTQYF; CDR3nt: TGTGCCAGCAGTTACGACAGGCCACCCCCCGGGACCCAGTACTTC
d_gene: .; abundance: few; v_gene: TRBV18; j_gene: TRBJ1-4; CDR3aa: CASSQTGLGEKLFF; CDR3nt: TGTGCCAGCTCACAAACAGGGTTGGGTGAAAAACTGTTTTTT
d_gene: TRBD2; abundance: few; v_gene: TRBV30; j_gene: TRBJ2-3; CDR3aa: CAWSVLAGGGTDTQYF; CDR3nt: TGTGCCTGGAGTGTACTGGCGGGAGGGGGCACAGATACGCAGTATTTT
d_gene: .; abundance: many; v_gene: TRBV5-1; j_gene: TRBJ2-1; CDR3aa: CASSSSRTVPYNEQFF; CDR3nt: TGCGCCAGCAGCTCTTCTAGGACAGTACCATACAATGAGCAGTTCTTC
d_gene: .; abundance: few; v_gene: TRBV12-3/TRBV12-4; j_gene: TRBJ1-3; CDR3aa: CASSLFGSGNTIYF; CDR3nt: TGTGCCAGCAGTTTGTTCGGCTCTGGAAACACCATATATTTT
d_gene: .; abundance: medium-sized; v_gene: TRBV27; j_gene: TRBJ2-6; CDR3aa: CASSSGLSSGANVLTF; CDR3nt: TGTGCCAGCAGTTCGGGCCTCAGCTCTGGGGCCAACGTCCTGACTTTC
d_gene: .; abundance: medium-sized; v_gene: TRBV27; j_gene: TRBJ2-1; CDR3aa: CASSLGVLNEQFF; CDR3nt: TGTGCCAGCAGTTTAGGGGTTCTCAATGAGCAGTTCTTC
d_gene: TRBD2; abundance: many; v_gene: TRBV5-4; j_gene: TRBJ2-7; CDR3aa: CASSRPGTSGGGLREQYF; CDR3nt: TGTGCCAGCAGCCGTCCCGGGACTAGCGGGGGGGGCCTTAGAGAGCAGTACTTC
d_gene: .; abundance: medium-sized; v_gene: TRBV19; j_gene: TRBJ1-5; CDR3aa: CASSEKGRADQPQHF; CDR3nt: TGTGCCAGTAGCGAAAAGGGCAGGGCGGATCAGCCCCAGCATTTT
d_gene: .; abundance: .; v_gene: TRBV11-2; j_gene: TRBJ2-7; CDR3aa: CASSLVSTVYEQYF; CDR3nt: TGTGCCAGCAGCTTAGTAAGTACTGTGTACGAGCAGTACTTC
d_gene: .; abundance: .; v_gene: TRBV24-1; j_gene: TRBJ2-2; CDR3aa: CAIAGTTDTGELFF; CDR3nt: TGTGCCATCGCCGGGACCACAGACACCGGGGAGCTGTTTTTT
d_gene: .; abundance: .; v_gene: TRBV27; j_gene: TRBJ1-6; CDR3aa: CASSSHPRRGDNSPLHF; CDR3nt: TGTGCCAGCAGTTCCCATCCCCGTAGGGGGGATAATTCACCCCTCCACTTT
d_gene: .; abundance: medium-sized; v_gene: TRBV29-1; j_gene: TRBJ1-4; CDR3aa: CSVATGGWSSTNEKLFF; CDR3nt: TGCAGCGTAGCAACCGGGGGCTGGTCCTCAACTAATGAAAAACTGTTTTTT
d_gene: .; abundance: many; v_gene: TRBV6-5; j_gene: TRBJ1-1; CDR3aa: CASSTPGRMNTEAFF; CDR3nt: TGTGCCAGCAGCACCCCTGGGAGAATGAACACTGAAGCTTTCTTT
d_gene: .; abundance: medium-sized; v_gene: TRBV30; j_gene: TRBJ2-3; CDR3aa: CAWSAPADTQYF; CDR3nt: TGTGCCTGGAGTGCCCCAGCAGATACGCAGTATTTT
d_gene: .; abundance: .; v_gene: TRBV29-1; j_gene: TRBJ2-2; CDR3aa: CSVLHHNSTGELFF; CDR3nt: TGCAGCGTTCTACACCATAATTCTACCGGGGAGCTGTTTTTT
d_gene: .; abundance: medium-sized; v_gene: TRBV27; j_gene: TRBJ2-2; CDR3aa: CASGLFGTAGTGELFF; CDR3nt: TGTGCCAGCGGATTATTTGGGACCGCCGGGACCGGGGAGCTGTTTTTT
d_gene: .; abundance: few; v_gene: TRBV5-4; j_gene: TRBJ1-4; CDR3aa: CASSSRADNEKLFF; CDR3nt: TGTGCCAGCAGCTCCCGGGCCGATAATGAAAAACTGTTTTTT
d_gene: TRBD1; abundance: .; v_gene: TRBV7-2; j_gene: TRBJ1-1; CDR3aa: CASSSKGQVNTEAFF; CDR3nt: TGTGCCAGCAGCTCTAAGGGACAGGTGAACACTGAAGCTTTCTTT
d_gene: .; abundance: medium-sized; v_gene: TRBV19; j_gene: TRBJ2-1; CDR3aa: CASSIKFTGNEQFF; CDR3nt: TGTGCCAGTAGTATAAAGTTTACGGGGAATGAGCAGTTCTTC
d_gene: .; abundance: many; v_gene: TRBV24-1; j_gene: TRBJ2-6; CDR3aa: CATSEDTDFSGANVLTF; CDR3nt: TGTGCCACCAGTGAAGATACTGATTTCTCTGGGGCCAACGTCCTGACTTTC
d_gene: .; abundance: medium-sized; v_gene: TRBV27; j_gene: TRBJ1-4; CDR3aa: CASGVSPYATNEKLFF; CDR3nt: TGTGCCAGCGGTGTAAGTCCCTATGCAACTAATGAAAAACTGTTTTTT
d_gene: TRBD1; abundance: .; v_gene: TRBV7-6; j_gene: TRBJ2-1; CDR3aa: CASSRSGQGQVQFF; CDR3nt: TGTGCTAGCAGCAGAAGCGGACAGGGGCAGGTGCAGTTCTTC
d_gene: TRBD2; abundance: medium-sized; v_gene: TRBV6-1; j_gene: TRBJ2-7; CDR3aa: CASLEGGGPYEQYF; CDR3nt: TGTGCCAGCCTTGAGGGCGGGGGTCCTTACGAGCAGTACTTC
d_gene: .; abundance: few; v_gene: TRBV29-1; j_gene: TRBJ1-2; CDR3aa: CSVEFIYGYTF; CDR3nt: TGCAGCGTTGAATTTATCTATGGCTACACCTTC
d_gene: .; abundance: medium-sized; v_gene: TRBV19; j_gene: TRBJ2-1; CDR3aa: CASSIDRVNEQFF; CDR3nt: TGTGCCAGTAGTATAGACAGGGTGAATGAGCAGTTCTTC
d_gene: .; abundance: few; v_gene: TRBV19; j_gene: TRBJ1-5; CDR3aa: CASSIGYSNQPQHF; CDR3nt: TGTGCCAGTAGTATAGGGTATAGCAATCAGCCCCAGCATTTT
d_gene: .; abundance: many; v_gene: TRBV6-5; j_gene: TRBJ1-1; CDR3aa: CASSYLHLTGGAEAFF; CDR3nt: TGTGCCAGCAGTTACCTTCACCTGACAGGCGGGGCTGAAGCTTTCTTT
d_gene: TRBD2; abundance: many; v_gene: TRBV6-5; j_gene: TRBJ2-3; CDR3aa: CASSYSSGRGPSTDTQYF; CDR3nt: TGTGCCAGCAGTTACTCTAGCGGGAGGGGACCTAGCACAGATACGCAGTATTTT
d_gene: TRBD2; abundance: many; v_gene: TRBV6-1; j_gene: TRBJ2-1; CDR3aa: CASSGGEYNEQFF; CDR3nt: TGTGCCAGCTCGGGAGGAGAATACAATGAGCAGTTCTTC